The clone carrying this T cell receptor (beta chain) has more than one count but fewer than ten. Its antigen is not known. The CDR3 is 16 residues long. Germline V gene sequence: CDR1 MNHNS, CDR2 SASEGT. J gave up 5 bases and V 10 bases, and 17 bases lay outside the gene matches. TCRdb fed the reads into MiXCR, producing one record per CDR3 protein. Here the sample spans some 700,000 distinct CDR3 sequences, approximately 40% being singletons. This entry is derived from a study of T cell repertoires in cytomegalovirus infection. Study-wide background: CMV infection and matching HLA type were both indicated by public TCR beta signatures. Broader study findings: Summed public TCR beta family frequency identified CMV carriers bearing the relevant HLA. Within the response measured ex vivo, HLA-C-restricted CMV-specific TCR beta clonotypes were dominant.

This sequence joins TRBV6-1 and TRBJ2-3; 8 positions agree with TRBD2. The sequencing sample was made of PBMCs. This clonotype was sampled from a human donor in good health (CMV status not recorded). Some clones in this sample may be carry-over from other donors' samples. As DNA, the CDR3 is TGTGCCACCAAGCCGCCGGGCGGGAGCGGGGGAGATACGCAGTATTTT. Translated, it gives CATKPPGGSGGDTQYF.